This T cell receptor (delta chain) emerged from a study of γδ T cells in repeated Plasmodium falciparum infection. Gammadelta T cells were flow-sorted from PBMC into Vgamma9/Vdelta2+ and Vdelta2-negative populations for bulk analysis. The CDR3 is 18 amino acids. CDR1 and CDR2 (germline): GEAIGNYY, EKD. Both TRG and TRD chains were sequenced from each sorted sample. TCRdb re-processed the multiplex PCR reads via CATT. The sample includes roughly 90,000 delta-chain clones, approximately 1.4% of them seen just once. This clone was seen a handful of times. Its antigen is currently unknown. This sequence is one base from a far larger clone and is likely a read error. Other DNA sequences within the sample encode an identical CDR3. Broader study findings: Vdelta2-negative gammadelta repertoires appeared less diverse and less shared in Malian than Australian children. Vdelta2-negative gammadelta repertoires, largely Vdelta1+, seemingly showed infection-driven waves of new clonal selection.

The TCR originated in a pool of human donors (malaria-infected and uninfected, not separated). This sequence joins TRDV2 and TRDJ1; possibly TRDD3 for D (5 bases). The specimen was gamma-delta T cells from blood. CDR3 DNA sequence: TGTGCCTGTGACACTCTATCTTCTATCAGGGGACACACCGATAAGCTCATCTTT. It specifies CACDTLSSIRGHTDKLIF.